The T cell receptor (beta chain) under discussion was sequenced for a study of T-cell reconstitution after alpha-beta-depleted transplantation in children. General study points: Approximately two months post-transplant, alpha-beta T cells reportedly originated from several hundred expanded graft clones. One year post-transplant, T-cell counts and diversity were largely derived from T cells produced anew.

This clonotype has more than one count but fewer than ten. Antigen specificity is unknown. V dropped 7 bases and J dropped 2 bases, with 19 bases sitting between them. The V gene's germline CDR1 is SQVTM and CDR2 ANQGSEA. The CDR3 has 15 amino acids. As it was prepared, the TCRbeta library received unique molecular identifiers. TCRdb passed the PCR reads through MiXCR, listing each CDR3 protein once. The table lists hundreds of thousands of distinct CDR3 sequences, under 20% of them singletons. The source material was PBMCs, mostly from graft donor cells, sampled 360 days after TCRalphabeta/CD19-depleted stem cell transplant. The source is a male patient aged 2 to 10 who had a stem cell transplant for acute lymphoblastic leukemia, so the T cells may come from the graft donor. The chain has TRBV29-1 and TRBJ2-3; a possible D gene is TRBD2 (6 bases). CDR3 sequence: CSARGVAAYTDTQYF. The CDR3 nucleotides are TGCAGCGCCCGAGGGGTAGCGGCATACACAGATACGCAGTATTTT.